In this sample, the clone carrying this TCR beta chain turned up a few times. Then a second PCR, running roughly 7 to 11 cycles, was carried out with a sample-barcoded 5' primer and a J-beta primer mix. Each of the samples gave a minimum of 3 million paired-end reads that contained CDR3. TCRdb ran MiXCR on the 5' RACE reads and lists one entry per CDR3 protein. The sample lists about 780,000 distinct CDR3 sequences, more than 25% occurring once. This sample is part of a study of blood T cells in healthy people across ages. The same data also went into a second study, on T cells of mothers and their children. That work contributes: Each mother gave over 9.5 million TCR beta CDR3 reads; each child, approximately 3 million. Overlap in related mother-child pairs always slightly exceeded unrelated pairs, never significantly.

This clonotype was sampled from a boy between 10 and 17 years old in good health. The sample taken for sequencing was blood.

CDR3 coding DNA: TGCAGCGTGGGTGCCGGGGGCCAGCCCCAGCATTTT. This codes for CSVGAGGQPQHF. The genes are TRBV29-1 and TRBJ1-5; TRBD1 is a possible D gene (6 bases). Germline CDR1 reads SQVTM; CDR2 reads ANQGSEA. CDR3 length: 12 residues. Deletions cut 6 bases from V and 7 bases from J, with 13 bases between.